The 13 T cell receptor beta chains given below trace back to one sample, sequenced in a study of cytomegalovirus exposure and HLA in healthy donors. Researchers ran the PCR with 60 Vbeta and 13 Jbeta primers. Data came from immunoSEQ multiplex PCR; TCRdb stores just in-frame clones and leaves some out. The table lists 30,000 to 35,000 clones, roughly 78% of them singletons. Sequenced material: PBMCs. The receptors derive from a male donor in good health and CMV-seronegative.

The chain recombines TRBV27 with TRBJ2-1; D might be TRBD1 (6 bases). V shed 6 bases and J shed 5 bases, with 11 bases lying between them. Germline lookup yields CDR1 MNHEY and CDR2 SMNVEV (reference sequence). The CDR3 is made up of 13 amino acids. Here the CDR3 reads CASSRNRDNEQFF. CDR3 DNA: TGTGCCAGCAGCCGCAACAGGGACAATGAGCAGTTCTTC.

The chain combines TRBV25-1 with TRBJ2-7; 10 bases are shared with TRBD1. Germline V lookup: CDR1 MGHDK, CDR2 SYGVNS. With V trimmed by 6 bases and J by 4 bases, 6 bases remained unmatched. The length of the CDR3 is 14 residues. The CDR3 sequence: CASRAGTGVYEQYF. CDR3 coding DNA: TGTGCCAGCAGGGCCGGGACAGGGGTGTACGAGCAGTACTTC.

The rearrangement links TRBV19 to TRBJ1-2; 7 positions match TRBD1. The CDR3 covers 13 residues. The J segment lost 2 bases and the V segment lost 7 bases, leaving 4 bases of the junction unmatched. CDR1 and CDR2 from the germline V gene are LNHDA and SQIVND (reference sequence). For the CDR3, the DNA is TGTGCCAGTACTAGGGACAGCAACTATGGCTACACCTTC. As protein: CASTRDSNYGYTF.

The chain joins TRBV6-1 to TRBJ1-2; D call uncertain. The V end was cut by 8 bases, the J end by 6 bases, with 16 bases between. Germline V gives CDR1 MNHNS, CDR2 SASEGT. The CDR3 has 13 amino acids. Here the CDR3 DNA reads TGTGCCAGCCGTCCGGGGTTGGAGGATGGCTACACCTTC. It yields the protein CASRPGLEDGYTF.

The J gene is TRBJ1-5, the V gene TRBV18, with 9 bases matching TRBD1. Germline V lookup: CDR1 KGHSH, CDR2 LQKENI. V lost 4 bases and J lost 5; bases outside the gene matches: 6. CDR3 length: 15 amino acids. The CDR3 DNA follows: TGTGCCAGCTCACAAGAGACAGGGGGATATCAGCCCCAGCATTTT. It yields the protein CASSQETGGYQPQHF.

The gene calls are TRBV5-6 and TRBJ1-5; D not resolved. CDR3 length: 15 residues. Germline loops: CDR1 SGHDT, CDR2 YYEEEE. V dropped 0 bases and J dropped 3 bases, with 10 bases sitting between them. The CDR3 region has the DNA TGTGCCAGCAGCTTGGGGCAGCGATACAATCAGCCCCAGCATTTT. It encodes CASSLGQRYNQPQHF.

V gene TRBV5-1 combines with J gene TRBJ2-7, with TRBD1 as a possible D gene (5 bases). This CDR3 has 14 amino acids. V gave up 1 base and J gave up 5 bases, with 13 bases separating them. Germline CDR1 and CDR2: SGHRS and YFSETQ. For the CDR3, the DNA is TGCGCCAGCAGCTTGAGGGTTCAGGGAAACGAGCAGTACTTC. Translation gives CASSLRVQGNEQYF.

This clone appeared once. This chain joins TRBV5-1 and TRBJ1-3; maybe TRBD1 (5 bases). CDR1 SGHRS and CDR2 YFSETQ come from the germline V gene. The V and J ends lost 0 bases and 4 bases respectively, with 14 bases between them. This CDR3 contains 16 residues. DNA of the CDR3: TGCGCCAGCAGCTTGGGGTCTGGGGCGCCCGGAAACACCATATATTTT. Residues: CASSLGSGAPGNTIYF.

In its sample, this clone was seen once. The chain is built from TRBV29-1 and TRBJ1-5, with a tentative D call TRBD1 (6 bases). This CDR3 spans 13 amino acids. V was shortened by 1 base and J by 6 bases, with 10 bases between the two germline ends. Per the germline V gene, CDR1 is SQVTM and CDR2 is ANQGSEA. CDR3 in DNA: TGCAGCGTTGAAGTGGCCAGGGGTCAGCCCCAGCATTTT. It yields the protein CSVEVARGQPQHF. Looking up the rest from reference TRBV29-1 and TRBJ1-5 gives the full variable domain: SAVISQKPSRDICQRGTSLTIQCQVDSQVTMMFWYRQQPGQSLTLIATANQGSEATYESGFVIDKFPISRPNLTFSTLTVSNMSPEDSSIYLCSVEVARGQPQHFGDGTRLSIL.

This clone was seen more than once but under ten times. This chain connects TRBV5-1 to TRBJ2-3; 7 bases are a match to TRBD1. The CDR3 has 16 amino acids. Trimming took 4 bases from V and 4 from J; bases not matched to a gene: 12. Germline CDR1 SGHRS, CDR2 YFSETQ. The CDR3, as DNA: TGCGCCAGCAGCCCCCTAACAGGGGTTGGCCCAGATACGCAGTATTTT. Its protein is CASSPLTGVGPDTQYF.

The genes are TRBV7-8 and TRBJ2-5; D gene unclear. CDR1 is SGHVS and CDR2 is FQNEAQ in the germline V gene. V was pared by 6 bases and J by 7 bases, with 12 bases between. The CDR3 consists of 12 residues. In DNA, the CDR3 is TGTGCCAGCAGGTCAGCGAGCGTGACCCAGTACTTC. Its protein product is CASRSASVTQYF.

This clone occurred once. The chain links TRBV5-6 to TRBJ1-1; 7 bases are a match to TRBD1. The CDR3 has 15 amino acids. The V gene end was trimmed by 4 bases and the J gene end by 1 base; junction bases not matched to a gene: 7. The V gene's germline CDR1 is SGHDT and CDR2 YYEEEE. The CDR3 region has the DNA TGTGCCAGCAGCCTAAAGACAGGGTCGAACACTGAAGCTTTCTTT. Translating it yields CASSLKTGSNTEAFF.

The V and J genes are TRBV9 and TRBJ1-5; TRBD1 might be the D (5 bases). With 4 bases removed from V and 3 bases from J, the gap between germline ends came to 14 bases. The CDR3 is 15 residues long. Germline V gene lookup returns CDR1 SGDLS and CDR2 YYNGEE. CDR3 nucleotides: TGTGCCAGCAGCTCGGGAGGGGCTTACAATCAGCCCCAGCATTTT. Its protein product is CASSSGGAYNQPQHF.